One sample yielded the 26 T cell receptor beta chains listed below, sequenced in a study of blood T cell repertoires in COVID-19. Some clones are missing from TCRdb's copy, which holds only in-frame ones; the method was immunoSEQ multiplex PCR. The table lists about 47,000 clones, roughly four fifths of them singletons. The specimen was peripheral blood. Receptor source: a man in his sixties with active COVID-19.

V usage is TRBV9 and J usage is TRBJ2-3; 14 bases are shared with TRBD2. J lost 4 bases, V lost 0 bases, and 4 bases had no gene match. This CDR3 is built from 17 residues. Germline V gene data show CDR1 as SGDLS and CDR2 as YYNGEE. The CDR3 DNA follows: TGTGCCAGCAGCGTAGGTTTGACTAGCGGGGGGGCAGATACGCAGTATTTT. It specifies CASSVGLTSGGADTQYF.

The V call is TRBV11-2, the J call TRBJ2-7; D is perhaps TRBD2 (5 bases). The V gene lost 5 bases and the J gene lost 2 bases, with 19 bases spanning the gap. The CDR3 totals 16 residues. Germline V gene sequence: CDR1 SGHAT, CDR2 FQNNGV. In DNA, the CDR3 is TGTGCCAGCAGCCCAGCGGCAGTCCGACCCGCCTACGAGCAGTACTTC. Protein: CASSPAAVRPAYEQYF. The whole variable domain, remainder taken from reference TRBV11-2 and TRBJ2-7, is EAGVAQSPRYKIIEKRQSVAFWCNPISGHATLYWYQQILGQGPKLLIQFQNNGVVDDSQLPKDRFSAERLKGVDSTLKIQPAKLEDSAVYLCASSPAAVRPAYEQYFGPGTRLTVT.

The rearrangement joins TRBV9 to TRBJ2-7, with 13 bases matching TRBD2. The length of the CDR3 is 16 residues. Germline values: CDR1 SGDLS, CDR2 YYNGEE. V dropped 4 bases and J dropped 2; count of bases not matched to a gene: 6. This CDR3 reads CASSPRTSGSTYEQYF. The DNA for the CDR3 is TGTGCCAGCAGCCCGCGGACTAGCGGGAGCACCTACGAGCAGTACTTC.

This clone was detected once. The chain joins TRBV5-6 to TRBJ2-2; a possible D gene is TRBD1 (6 bases). This CDR3 is 15 amino acids long. V was cut by 1 base and J by 3 bases, with 10 bases left in between. Germline V gene sequence: CDR1 SGHDT, CDR2 YYEEEE. CDR3 DNA: TGTGCCAGCAGCTTGCAGGGGTGGGACACCGGGGAGCTGTTTTTT. Amino acids: CASSLQGWDTGELFF. Complete variable domain (other parts from reference TRBV5-6 and TRBJ2-2): DAGVTQSPTHLIKTRGQQVTLRCSPKSGHDTVSWYQQALGQGPQFIFQYYEEEERQRGNFPDRFSGHQFPNYSSELNVNALLLGDSALYLCASSLQGWDTGELFFGEGSRLTVL.

With regard to this clone: Germline and junction disagree at one end, which may indicate a read error. V is TRBV6-5 and J is TRBJ1-2; a weak D match, TRBD1 (6 bases). The CDR3 is 12 residues long. CDR1 MNHEY and CDR2 SVGAGI come from the germline V gene. The CDR3 DNA is TGTGCCAGCAGTTCCCCGGATGGGGGCAAGGGCTTC. It specifies CASSSPDGGKGF.

This rearrangement joins TRBV28 to TRBJ1-1; a possible D gene is TRBD1 (6 bases). From germline, CDR1 is MDHEN and CDR2 SYDVKM. Trimming took 5 bases from V and 1 from J, leaving 8 bases between them. CDR3 length: 13 amino acids. CDR3 protein: CASSNRENTEAFF. In DNA form, the CDR3 reads TGTGCCAGCAGTAACAGGGAGAACACTGAAGCTTTCTTT.

The chain has TRBV5-1 and TRBJ2-5, with 10 bases lining up with TRBD2. Germline CDR1 reads SGHRS; CDR2 reads YFSETQ. V lost 3 bases, J lost 1 base, and 3 bases stayed unmatched. The CDR3 covers 15 residues. In nucleotides, the CDR3 is TGCGCCAGCAGCTCTAGCGGGGGATTCCAAGAGACCCAGTACTTC. This translates into CASSSSGGFQETQYF.

The J gene is TRBJ2-7, the V gene TRBV5-1; TRBD2 matches 13 bases. The V gene's germline CDR1 is SGHRS and CDR2 YFSETQ. The CDR3 contains 14 residues. Trimming removed 2 bases from V and 5 bases from J; junction bases left unmatched: 1. This chain's CDR3 is CASSLTSGRDEQYF. The CDR3 DNA sequence: TGCGCCAGCAGCTTAACTAGCGGGAGGGACGAGCAGTACTTC.

The chain joins TRBV5-1 to TRBJ2-7, with 8 bases fitting TRBD2. This CDR3 contains 16 residues. After removal of 2 bases from V and 0 bases from J, the junction contained 7 bases not matched to a gene. Germline values: CDR1 SGHRS, CDR2 YFSETQ. Here the CDR3 reads CASSFTLSGSSYEQYF. CDR3 nucleotides: TGCGCCAGCAGCTTCACTTTAAGCGGGAGCTCCTACGAGCAGTACTTC.

The V gene is TRBV7-9, the J gene TRBJ2-2, with D unclear. This CDR3 comprises 12 residues. Germline V gene sequence: CDR1 SEHNR, CDR2 FQNEAQ (reference sequence). V dropped 3 bases and J dropped 6 bases, with 5 bases sitting between them. CDR3 sequence: CASSLAPGELFF. Here the CDR3 DNA reads TGTGCCAGCAGCTTGGCCCCCGGGGAGCTGTTTTTT.

This clone was found once. The chain employs TRBV24-1 and TRBJ2-3, with 9 bases lining up with TRBD1. The CDR3 length is 19 residues. Germline V gene sequence: CDR1 KGHDR, CDR2 SFDVKD. V was clipped by 6 bases and J by 4 bases; unmatched bases: 19. For the CDR3, the DNA is TGTGCCACCAGTACTACCGTACCGGGACAGGGTGTGAGGCCAGATACGCAGTATTTT. Protein product: CATSTTVPGQGVRPDTQYF.

This chain joins TRBV15 and TRBJ2-7; 7 nucleotides agree with TRBD1. The CDR3 is 15 amino acids. In germline, CDR1 is LNHNV, CDR2 YYDKDF (reference sequence). Trimming at V came to 3 bases and at J to 4 bases, leaving 9 bases not matched to a gene. CDR3 in amino acids: CATSSIRTGPYEQYF. In nucleotides, the CDR3 is TGTGCCACCAGCAGTATTCGGACAGGTCCGTACGAGCAGTACTTC.

The CDR3 DNA sequence: TGTGCCACCAGTGATTCCTTCTTTTCTGGGGCCAACGTCCTGACTTTC. Its protein product is CATSDSFFSGANVLTF. V gene TRBV24-1 combines with J gene TRBJ2-6; D unresolved. The CDR3 has 16 residues. CDR1 KGHDR and CDR2 SFDVKD come from the germline V gene. V shed 2 bases and J shed 1 base, with 8 bases lying between them.

V gene TRBV6-2 or TRBV6-3 combines with J gene TRBJ2-2; the match to TRBD2 covers 7 bases. The CDR3 is 16 amino acids. The J segment lost 2 bases and the V segment lost 5 bases, leaving 8 bases of the junction unmatched. Germline lookup yields CDR1 MNHEY and CDR2 SVGEGT. CDR3 sequence reads: CASSTWGGDNTGELFF. In DNA form, the CDR3 reads TGTGCCAGCAGTACCTGGGGGGGAGACAACACCGGGGAGCTGTTTTTT.

The chain carries TRBV18 and TRBJ1-3; TRBD1 aligns across 8 bases. The CDR3 is made up of 15 amino acids. The germline gives CDR1 KGHSH, CDR2 LQKENI. Germline trimming cut 4 bases from V and 7 bases from J; bases unmatched to any gene: 9. The CDR3 sequence: CASSLGQGTLNTIYF. DNA of the CDR3: TGTGCCAGCTCACTAGGACAGGGTACGCTGAACACCATATATTTT.

With respect to this clone: A much more abundant neighbour one base away suggests this may be a read error. The V and J genes are TRBV5-5 and TRBJ2-2, with D possibly matching TRBD2 (7 bases). The CDR3 length is 16 residues. V shed 1 base and J shed 2 bases, with 12 bases lying between them. The germline CDR1 and CDR2 sequences are SGHKS and YYEKEE (reference sequence). The CDR3 loop reads CASSLKGGGNTGELFF. The CDR3 nucleotides read TGTGCCAGCAGCTTGAAGGGGGGGGGAAACACCGGGGAGCTGTTTTTT.

This clone was recorded once. The genes are TRBV28 and TRBJ1-1, with D possibly matching TRBD1 (6 bases). CDR1 is MDHEN and CDR2 is SYDVKM in the germline V gene. The CDR3 loop spans 13 amino acids. V was pared by 6 bases and J by 4 bases, with 12 bases between. The CDR3, as DNA: TGTGCCAGCAGCTTCGACAGGTCCACTGAAGCTTTCTTT. Amino acid sequence: CASSFDRSTEAFF.

The chain links TRBV30 to TRBJ2-3; unclear D gene. Per the germline V gene, CDR1 is GTSNPN and CDR2 is SVGIG (reference sequence). Trimming stripped 0 bases from V and 8 bases from J, with 6 bases between. The CDR3 covers 11 residues. CDR3 region: CAWSVTSTQYF. DNA of the CDR3: TGTGCCTGGAGTGTCACTTCTACGCAGTATTTT.

The chain has TRBV20-1 and TRBJ1-2; 7 bases align to TRBD1. From germline, CDR1 is DFQATT and CDR2 SNEGSKA (reference sequence). J lost 7 bases, V lost 3 bases, and 8 bases had no gene match. The CDR3 sequence is 13 residues long. CDR3 amino acids: CSASLGTESGYTF. The CDR3 DNA reads as TGCAGTGCTAGTTTGGGGACAGAGTCTGGCTACACCTTC.

V is TRBV9 and J is TRBJ2-5, with TRBD2 matching over 9 bases. CDR1 and CDR2 (germline): SGDLS, YYNGEE. V lost 3 bases to trimming and J lost 1 base; unmatched junction nucleotides: 1. The CDR3 spans 14 residues. CDR3 loop: CASSGGGAQETQYF. In DNA form, the CDR3 reads TGTGCCAGCAGCGGCGGGGGGGCCCAAGAGACCCAGTACTTC.

Written as DNA, the CDR3 is TGTGCCAGCAGCCGACAGGGGGGGGACCAGCCCCAGCATTTT. Protein sequence: CASSRQGGDQPQHF. The chain has TRBV3-1 (or the pseudogene TRBV3-2) and TRBJ1-5, with TRBD1 matching over 9 bases. V lost 4 bases to trimming and J lost 7 bases; unmatched junction nucleotides: 5. Germline V CDR1 and CDR2: LGHDT, YNNKEL (reference sequence). The CDR3 sequence is 14 residues long.

This chain links TRBV7-2 with TRBJ2-7; a weak D match, TRBD2 (5 bases). This CDR3 comprises 15 residues. Germline values: CDR1 SGHTA, CDR2 FQGNSA. Trimming cost V 5 bases and J 3 bases, with 17 bases left between them. DNA for the CDR3: TGTGCCAGCAGCCCGAGCTATGGACTCGACTACGAGCAGTACTTC. It yields the protein CASSPSYGLDYEQYF.

The J gene is TRBJ2-7, the V gene TRBV27, with 7 bases lining up with TRBD1. The CDR3 is 13 residues long. Per germline, CDR1 MNHEY and CDR2 SMNVEV (reference sequence). Trimming cost V 5 bases and J 3 bases; bases outside gene matches: 4. DNA of the CDR3: TGTGCCAGCAGTCCGGCAGGGGGCTACGAGCAGTACTTC. It encodes CASSPAGGYEQYF.

This chain links TRBV28 with TRBJ2-7; TRBD1 might be the D (6 bases). The V gene's germline CDR1 is MDHEN and CDR2 SYDVKM. V lost 6 bases and J 0 bases, leaving 15 bases between the germline ends. The CDR3 has 15 amino acids. The chain's CDR3 is CASRETGLSSYEQYF. The DNA of the CDR3 is TGTGCCAGCAGGGAAACAGGGCTGAGCTCCTACGAGCAGTACTTC. Together with reference TRBV28 and TRBJ2-7, the CDR3 gives the full variable domain: DVKVTQSSRYLVKRTGEKVFLECVQDMDHENMFWYRQDPGLGLRLIYFSYDVKMKEKGDIPEGYSVSREKKERFSLILESASTNQTSMYLCASRETGLSSYEQYFGPGTRLTVT.

V gene TRBV7-9 combines with J gene TRBJ1-2; D is possibly TRBD1 (5 bases). The V gene lost 5 bases and the J gene lost 5 bases, with 12 bases spanning the gap. Germline V gene lookup returns CDR1 SEHNR and CDR2 FQNEAQ (reference sequence). This CDR3 is 13 amino acids long. Here the CDR3 reads CASSPDSIYGYTF. Written as DNA, the CDR3 is TGTGCCAGCAGCCCAGACAGCATATATGGCTACACCTTC.

This clone was observed a single time. The J gene is TRBJ2-7, the V gene TRBV12-3 or TRBV12-4, with unresolved D. Trimming took 3 bases from V and 1 from J, leaving 7 bases between them. This CDR3 contains 13 residues. Here the CDR3 DNA reads TGTGCCAGCAGTTTCTCCCTATCCTACGAGCAGTACTTC. The encoded protein is CASSFSLSYEQYF.